This T cell receptor beta chain emerged from a study of CD8 T cells in Susac syndrome. The CDR3 covers 14 residues. Germline lookup yields CDR1 MDHEN and CDR2 SYDVKM. Trimming left V 5 bases short and J 0 bases short, with 9 bases between. RNA totalling roughly 0.45 to 1 ug underwent reverse transcription with random hexamers. An immunoSEQ multiplex PCR generated amplified TCR beta CDR3 products spanning 54 Vbeta and 13 Jbeta. MiXCR, applied by TCRdb to the immunoSEQ multiplex PCR reads, yields one record per CDR3 protein. Of about 300,000 distinct CDR3 sequences in the sample, roughly 90% were seen once.

The receptor was isolated from a human donor with multiple sclerosis. V is TRBV28 and J is TRBJ2-3; D perhaps matches TRBD1 (6 bases). Sequencing was performed on CD8+ T cells from PBMCs. CDR3 sequence: CASSAQGSTDTQYF. Written as DNA, the CDR3 is TGTGCCAGCAGTGCCCAGGGGAGCACAGATACGCAGTATTTT. The variable domain in full, with the rest retrieved from reference TRBV28 and TRBJ2-3, is DVKVTQSSRYLVKRTGEKVFLECVQDMDHENMFWYRQDPGLGLRLIYFSYDVKMKEKGDIPEGYSVSREKKERFSLILESASTNQTSMYLCASSAQGSTDTQYFGPGTRLTVL.